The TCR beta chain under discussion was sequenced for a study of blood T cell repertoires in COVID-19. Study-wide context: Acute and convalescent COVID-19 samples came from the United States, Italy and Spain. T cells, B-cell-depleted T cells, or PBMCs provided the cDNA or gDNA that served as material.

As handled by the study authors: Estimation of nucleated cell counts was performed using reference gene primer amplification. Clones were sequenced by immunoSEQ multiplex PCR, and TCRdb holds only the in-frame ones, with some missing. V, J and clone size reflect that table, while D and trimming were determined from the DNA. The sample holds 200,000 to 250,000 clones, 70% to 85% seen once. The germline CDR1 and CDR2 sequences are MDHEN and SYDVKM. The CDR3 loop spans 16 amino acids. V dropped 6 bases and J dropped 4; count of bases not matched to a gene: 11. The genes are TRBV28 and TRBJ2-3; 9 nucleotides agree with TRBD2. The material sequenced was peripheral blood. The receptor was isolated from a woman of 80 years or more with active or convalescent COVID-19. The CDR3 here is CASSLIAGAVSDTQYF. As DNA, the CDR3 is TGTGCCAGCAGCTTGATAGCGGGGGCCGTTTCAGATACGCAGTATTTT.